The entry below describes one T cell receptor (beta chain). These data come from a study of blood T cell repertoires in COVID-19. About the research overall: Collection of acute and convalescent COVID-19 samples took place in the United States, Italy and Spain.

TCRdb's copy holds only in-frame clones and misses some; the assay was immunoSEQ multiplex PCR. There are 150,000 to 200,000 clones in the sample; roughly 80% occur only once, and 17% lies in the top ten. CDR1 and CDR2 from the germline V gene are LGHNT and FRNRAP. Trimming cost V 7 bases and J 2 bases; bases outside gene matches: 11. The CDR3 extends over 16 amino acids. The TCR comes from a man in his 60s with active or convalescent COVID-19. Source material: peripheral blood. The V and J genes are TRBV12-5 and TRBJ1-3; TRBD1 matches 7 bases. CDR3 DNA: TGTGCTAGTGCCCTACTTACCGGGACAGCTGGAAACACCATATATTTT. It translates to CASALLTGTAGNTIYF.